Listed below are T cell receptor beta chains from one sample, sequenced in a study of OX40 agonist ivuxolimab in advanced cancers. Profiling relied on immunoSEQ multiplex PCR, and the TCRdb table lists in-frame clones only, not all of them. The table records more than 35,000 clones, around nine tenths of them present only once. The sample was CD4+ or CD8+ T cells sorted from blood, taken in a trial of the OX40 agonist ivuxolimab. The receptors here all came from an adult with an advanced solid tumor such as melanoma, head and neck, liver or kidney cancer. CDR3s include the opening cysteine and the closing phenylalanine or tryptophan. A D gene is named only where the DNA matches it firmly. Where a row states a size, it is once, few, many or the class of an expanded clone; other rows omit it.

CDR3 protein	CDR3 DNA	V gene	D gene	clone size	J gene
CASSSGASPAFF	TGTGCCAGCTCCTCAGGGGCGAGCCCAGCTTTCTTT	TRBV27	NA	NA	TRBJ1-1
CASSLRAPGLEAASNIQYF	TGTGCCAGCAGCCTCCGGGCCCCGGGACTAGAGGCCGCTTCGAACATTCAGTACTTC	TRBV4-2	TRBD2	NA	TRBJ2-4
CASSQETDRDPNSPLHF	TGCGCCAGCAGCCAGGAGACCGACAGGGATCCTAATTCACCCCTCCACTTT	TRBV4-1	TRBD1	NA	TRBJ1-6
CASSLGGSGRGYTF	TGTGCCAGCAGCTTGGGGGGTTCAGGGCGGGGCTACACCTTC	TRBV5-4	NA	once	TRBJ1-2
CSVEGVAGAPYEQYF	TGCAGCGTTGAGGGGGTAGCGGGAGCCCCATACGAGCAGTACTTC	TRBV29-1	TRBD2	NA	TRBJ2-7
CASSTHYLGTSGSNEQFF	TGTGCCAGCAGCACCCACTACCTCGGGACTAGCGGGAGCAATGAGCAGTTCTTC	TRBV7-8	TRBD2	NA	TRBJ2-1
CASSVVVKTGRASGANVLTF	TGTGCCAGCAGCGTAGTAGTGAAGACAGGCCGAGCCTCTGGGGCCAACGTCCTGACTTTC	TRBV9	NA	NA	TRBJ2-6
CASGGAGGNTEAFF	TGTGCCAGCGGGGGGGCAGGGGGGAACACTGAAGCTTTCTTT	TRBV9	TRBD1	NA	TRBJ1-1
CASSLGVMGEQYF	TGTGCCAGCAGTTTGGGGGTCATGGGGGAGCAGTACTTC	TRBV27	NA	NA	TRBJ2-7
CASRHLGTEFPYEQFF	TGTGCCAGCAGGCACTTAGGGACTGAATTCCCTTATGAGCAGTTCTTC	TRBV6-6	NA	NA	TRBJ2-1
CASSMTRDSNSPLHF	TGTGCCAGCAGCATGACCCGGGACAGCAACTCACCCCTCCACTTT	TRBV7-6	TRBD1	NA	TRBJ1-6
CASSEYAGHDSPLHF	TGTGCCAGCAGTGAATATGCAGGTCATGATTCACCCCTCCACTTT	TRBV25-1	NA	NA	TRBJ1-6
CATKSPGNQPQHF	TGTGCCACCAAGTCCCCGGGGAATCAGCCCCAGCATTTT	TRBV15	NA	NA	TRBJ1-5
CASSFKTGYDRISPLHF	TGTGCCAGCAGCTTTAAAACAGGGTACGACCGTATTTCACCCCTCCACTTT	TRBV5-6	NA	few	TRBJ1-6
CASSVSRDGYTF	TGTGCCAGCAGCGTATCCAGGGACGGCTACACCTTC	TRBV9	NA	NA	TRBJ1-2
CASSIGGLAGGSTDTQYF	TGTGCCAGTAGTATAGGGGGACTAGCGGGAGGAAGCACAGATACGCAGTATTTT	TRBV19	TRBD2	NA	TRBJ2-3
CASSPRTGGSGANVLTF	TGCGCCAGCAGCCCCAGGACAGGGGGTTCTGGGGCCAACGTCCTGACTTTC	TRBV4-1	TRBD1	NA	TRBJ2-6
CASSMREYGTDTQYF	TGTGCCAGCAGCATGCGGGAGTACGGCACAGATACGCAGTATTTT	TRBV7-9	TRBD2	few	TRBJ2-3
CASRVGNQPQHF	TGTGCCAGCAGGGTAGGGAATCAGCCCCAGCATTTT	TRBV27	NA	NA	TRBJ1-5
CATLLSEQYF	TGTGCCACCCTCCTTAGTGAGCAGTACTTC	TRBV28	NA	NA	TRBJ2-7
CASSSSYGQGWTEAFF	TGTGCCAGCAGTTCAAGCTACGGACAGGGATGGACTGAAGCTTTCTTT	TRBV28	TRBD1	once	TRBJ1-1
CASSLENEQYF	TGTGCCAGCAGCTTGGAGAACGAGCAGTACTTC	TRBV5-4	NA	NA	TRBJ2-7
CASTLGLAADTQYF	TGTGCCAGCACTCTGGGACTAGCGGCAGATACGCAGTATTTT	TRBV27	TRBD2	NA	TRBJ2-3
CSVETDRDYEQYF	TGCAGCGTTGAAACGGACAGGGACTACGAGCAGTACTTC	TRBV29-1	TRBD1	NA	TRBJ2-7
CASSIQGGITEAFF	TGTGCCAGTAGTATCCAGGGAGGGATCACTGAAGCTTTCTTT	TRBV19	NA	NA	TRBJ1-1
CASSWTSGNEQFF	TGTGCCAGCAGTTGGACCTCTGGGAATGAGCAGTTCTTC	TRBV28	NA	NA	TRBJ2-1
CASSPLPLGADTEAFF	TGTGCCAGCAGCCCACTTCCCCTGGGGGCCGACACTGAAGCTTTCTTT	TRBV11-2	NA	NA	TRBJ1-1
CGGTANTEAFF	TGTGGGGGGACAGCCAACACTGAAGCTTTCTTT	TRBV2	TRBD1	NA	TRBJ1-1
CASSQDGLGTSKETQYF	TGTGCCAGCAGCCAAGATGGGTTAGGGACGTCCAAGGAGACCCAGTACTTC	TRBV4-2	NA	NA	TRBJ2-5